What follows are 32 T cell receptor beta chains derived from one specimen sequenced in a study of blood T cell repertoires in COVID-19. Only in-frame clones appear in the TCRdb table, and some are missing; sequencing was by immunoSEQ multiplex PCR. The sample lists 250,000 to 300,000 clones, 80% to 85% occurring once. The sample comprised peripheral blood. The source of these receptors is a woman aged 55 to 70 with active or convalescent COVID-19.

The genes are TRBV7-6 and TRBJ1-2, with TRBD1 matching over 10 bases. The CDR3 runs to 20 residues. Trimming cost V 5 bases and J 2 bases; bases outside gene matches: 20. Germline assignment: CDR1 SGHVS and CDR2 FNYEAQ. CDR3 in DNA: TGTGCCAGCAGCCTCGAAAGGGGGGGGACAGGGGTCCCAACGAACTATGGCTACACCTTC. It codes for CASSLERGGTGVPTNYGYTF.

V and J are TRBV27 and TRBJ1-2, with TRBD1 matching over 8 bases. Germline assignment: CDR1 MNHEY and CDR2 SMNVEV (reference sequence). J was trimmed by 8 bases and V by 3 bases; bases with no gene match: 2. This CDR3 contains 12 residues. The CDR3 DNA is TGTGCCAGCAGTTTCGCAGGGGGCGGCTACACCTTC. It specifies CASSFAGGGYTF.

The genes are TRBV19 and TRBJ1-2, with 8 bases fitting TRBD1. The CDR3 spans 15 residues. Trimming removed 2 bases from V and 3 bases from J; junction bases left unmatched: 5. Per germline, CDR1 LNHDA and CDR2 SQIVND (reference sequence). The CDR3 protein is CASSISTGDDYGYTF. Written as DNA, the CDR3 is TGTGCCAGTAGTATATCGACAGGGGATGACTATGGCTACACCTTC.

The V gene is TRBV10-3, the J gene TRBJ2-1, with 7 bases lining up with TRBD2. After removal of 10 bases from V and 6 bases from J, the junction contained 6 bases not matched to a gene. The length of the CDR3 is 12 residues. Looked up from germline, CDR1 is ENHRY and CDR2 is SYGVKD. The DNA of the CDR3 is TGTGCCAGCACGGGGACTACCAATGAGCAGTTCTTC. This codes for CASTGTTNEQFF.

This sequence joins TRBV5-1 and TRBJ2-2, with 9 bases fitting TRBD2. With V trimmed by 1 base and J by 6 bases, 1 base remained unmatched. CDR3 size: 14 residues. The germline CDR1 and CDR2 sequences are SGHRS and YFSETQ. The CDR3 sequence is CASSLRTSAGELFF. The DNA of the CDR3 is TGCGCCAGCAGCTTGCGGACTAGCGCCGGGGAGCTGTTTTTT.

The gene calls are TRBV19 and TRBJ1-1, with a weak D call TRBD1 (5 bases). V was pared by 5 bases and J by 1 base, with 8 bases between. This CDR3 spans 13 amino acids. In germline, CDR1 is LNHDA, CDR2 SQIVND (reference sequence). CDR3 in DNA: TGTGCCAGTAGTCAGGGCGCGAACACTGAAGCTTTCTTT. Its translation is CASSQGANTEAFF.

The count of this clone is one. In DNA, the CDR3 is TGTGCCAGCAGTGGGGGCAGGGGGCGAGGGACTGAAGCTTTCTTT. Its protein product is CASSGGRGRGTEAFF. The genes are TRBV2 and TRBJ1-1, with TRBD1 matching 8 bases. Germline V CDR1 and CDR2: SNHLY, FYNNEI. This CDR3 comprises 15 residues. Trimming cost V 4 bases and J 5 bases; bases outside gene matches: 9.

V usage is TRBV7-3 and J usage is TRBJ2-5, with 8 bases aligning to TRBD2. With V trimmed by 1 base and J by 0 bases, 4 bases remained unmatched. Germline values: CDR1 SGHTA, CDR2 FQGTGA. The CDR3 is 16 amino acids. Here the CDR3 reads CASSLNAGGYQETQYF. CDR3 coding DNA: TGTGCCAGCAGCTTAAACGCGGGGGGCTACCAAGAGACCCAGTACTTC.

This chain uses TRBV27 with TRBJ1-1; D remains unclear. The V end lost 2 bases, the J end lost 4 bases, and 8 bases lay between the germline ends. Per germline, CDR1 MNHEY and CDR2 SMNVEV (reference sequence). The length of the CDR3 is 13 residues. The CDR3 sequence: CASSLKQATEAFF. DNA for the CDR3: TGTGCCAGCAGTTTAAAGCAGGCCACTGAAGCTTTCTTT.

The chain links TRBV5-1 to TRBJ2-1; 9 bases fit TRBD1. CDR3 length: 16 amino acids. The V and J ends lost 0 bases and 4 bases, in that order; junction bases with no gene match: 5. Germline values: CDR1 SGHRS, CDR2 YFSETQ. For the CDR3, the DNA is TGCGCCAGCAGCTTGGCCGGGACAGGGTCGTACAATGAGCAGTTCTTC. This gives the protein CASSLAGTGSYNEQFF. The full variable domain, with the rest looked up from reference TRBV5-1 and TRBJ2-1, is KAGVTQTPRYLIKTRGQQVTLSCSPISGHRSVSWYQQTPGQGLQFLFEYFSETQRNKGNFPGRFSGRQFSNSRSEMNVSTLELGDSALYLCASSLAGTGSYNEQFFGPGTRLTVL.

The genes are TRBV12-5 and TRBJ1-4; the D is unclear. The CDR3 totals 11 residues. Germline assignment: CDR1 LGHNT and CDR2 FRNRAP. Trimming pared 5 bases from V and 8 bases from J, leaving 6 bases between. The DNA for the CDR3 is TGTGCTAGTGGTGGGAGGGAAAAACTGTTTTTT. Protein sequence: CASGGREKLFF. Variable domain in full (rest from reference TRBV12-5 and TRBJ1-4): DARVTQTPRHKVTEMGQEVTMRCQPILGHNTVFWYRQTMMQGLELLAYFRNRAPLDDSGMPKDRFSAEMPDATLATLKIQPSEPRDSAVYFCASGGREKLFFGSGTQLSVL.

The chain uses TRBV4-3 and TRBJ2-2; 7 positions agree with TRBD1. The V gene end was trimmed by 3 bases and the J gene end by 2 bases; junction bases not matched to a gene: 6. From germline, CDR1 is LGHNA and CDR2 YSLEER. The CDR3 is made up of 16 amino acids. CDR3 protein: CASSQVTGLNTGELFF. The CDR3 region has the DNA TGCGCCAGCAGCCAGGTGACAGGGCTCAACACCGGGGAGCTGTTTTTT.

The chain recombines TRBV25-1 with TRBJ1-2, with D unresolved. Germline assignment: CDR1 MGHDK and CDR2 SYGVNS. With 6 bases removed from V and 2 bases from J, the gap between germline ends came to 4 bases. CDR3 length: 11 residues. For the CDR3, the DNA is TGTGCCAGCAGGACAAACTATGGCTACACCTTC. Translated, it gives CASRTNYGYTF.

This clone is categorized as medium-sized (0.01 to 0.1%). The chain carries TRBV7-3 and TRBJ2-2, with 7 bases that match TRBD1. The trim removed 5 bases at V and 1 base at J, leaving 1 base unmatched. The germline gives CDR1 SGHTA, CDR2 FQGTGA. The CDR3 has 14 amino acids. This CDR3 is CASSRTGNTGELFF. The CDR3 DNA is TGTGCCAGCAGCCGGACAGGGAACACCGGGGAGCTGTTTTTT.

The chain links TRBV2 to TRBJ1-1; weak D call: TRBD1 (6 bases). This CDR3 has 11 residues. Trimming took off 6 bases at V and 14 bases at J, with 16 bases between the two ends. Looked up from germline, CDR1 is SNHLY and CDR2 is FYNNEI. The CDR3 loop reads CASRGAEPGFF. Written as DNA, the CDR3 is TGTGCCAGCAGGGGGGCTGAGCCGGGCTTCTTT.

The chain recombines TRBV11-3 with TRBJ2-1; 7 bases fit TRBD1. Germline values: CDR1 SGHNT, CDR2 YENEEA. The CDR3 totals 18 residues. J was trimmed by 3 bases and V by 3 bases; bases with no gene match: 14. This CDR3 is CASSLGPRGRGLYNEQFF. The CDR3 DNA reads as TGTGCCAGCAGCTTGGGCCCCAGGGGAAGGGGGCTCTACAATGAGCAGTTCTTC. Full variable domain (missing parts from reference TRBV11-3 and TRBJ2-1): EAGVVQSPRYKIIEKKQPVAFWCNPISGHNTLYWYLQNLGQGPELLIRYENEEAVDDSQLPKDRFSAERLKGVDSTLKIQPAELGDSAVYLCASSLGPRGRGLYNEQFFGPGTRLTVL.

The CDR3 spells CASSLGRRGLNYGYTF. CDR3 bases: TGTGCCAGCAGCTTAGGTCGGAGGGGCCTTAACTATGGCTACACCTTC. The chain links TRBV7-8 to TRBJ1-2; possibly TRBD1 for D (5 bases). The V gene lost 1 base and the J gene lost 1 base, with 13 bases spanning the gap. The CDR3 totals 16 residues. The germline gives CDR1 SGHVS, CDR2 FQNEAQ.

This chain uses TRBV28 with TRBJ2-1; the match to TRBD2 covers 8 bases. V lost 2 bases and J lost 9; bases outside the gene matches: 9. Germline V CDR1 and CDR2: MDHEN, SYDVKM. The CDR3 runs to 15 residues. CDR3 region: CASSLAGGESSEQFF. In DNA form, the CDR3 reads TGTGCCAGCAGTTTAGCGGGGGGCGAGTCTAGTGAGCAGTTCTTC.

The chain carries TRBV5-1 and TRBJ2-5; the match to TRBD1 covers 9 bases. The V gene's germline CDR1 is SGHRS and CDR2 YFSETQ. The CDR3 contains 15 residues. Losses at the gene ends were 4 bases for V and 5 bases for J; bases not matched to a gene: 9. CDR3 region: CASSQSGTGLETQYF. The CDR3, as DNA: TGCGCCAGCAGCCAATCCGGGACAGGGCTGGAGACCCAGTACTTC.

The rearrangement links TRBV7-6 to TRBJ1-4; 7 nucleotides agree with TRBD1. Looked up from germline, CDR1 is SGHVS and CDR2 is FNYEAQ. CDR3 length: 15 residues. Trimming at V came to 4 bases and at J to 2 bases, leaving 4 bases not matched to a gene. This CDR3 reads CASSSRQGTNEKLFF. The CDR3 nucleotides read TGTGCCAGCAGCTCGCGACAGGGTACTAATGAAAAACTGTTTTTT.

The chain couples TRBV4-2 to TRBJ2-5; tentatively, D is TRBD2 (7 bases). Per the germline V gene, CDR1 is LGHNA and CDR2 is YNFKEQ. The CDR3 covers 17 residues. Trimming shortened V by 0 bases and J by 1 base, and 15 bases separated the two germline ends. CDR3 DNA sequence: TGTGCCAGCAGCCAAGACCGGATCGGGGGGCTCCAAGAGACCCAGTACTTC. This sequence encodes CASSQDRIGGLQETQYF.

This clone has more than one count but fewer than ten. The V gene is TRBV11-1, the J gene TRBJ1-1; tentative D call: TRBD1 (6 bases). V was pared by 2 bases and J by 6 bases, with 10 bases between. Germline CDR1 is SGHAT and CDR2 is FQDESV (reference sequence). The CDR3 covers 13 residues. CDR3 sequence: CASSLRQGSEAFF. The CDR3 region has the DNA TGTGCCAGCAGCTTAAGGCAGGGGTCTGAAGCTTTCTTT.

This clone has a single count. This chain links TRBV3-1 (or the pseudogene TRBV3-2) with TRBJ2-1; D possibly corresponds to TRBD1 (6 bases). Trimming pared 3 bases from V and 7 bases from J, leaving 16 bases between. This CDR3 contains 15 residues. CDR1 and CDR2 from the germline V gene are LGHDT and YNNKEL (reference sequence). The CDR3 region is CASSHQDRGGNEQFF. The CDR3 coding sequence is TGTGCCAGCAGCCACCAGGACAGAGGCGGAAATGAGCAGTTCTTC.

The table lists this clone with a few counts. The CDR3 nucleotides are TGCGCCAGCAACCCTAGCGGAGCCTACAATGAGCAGTTCTTC. Its protein is CASNPSGAYNEQFF. The chain links TRBV5-1 to TRBJ2-1; the match to TRBD2 covers 7 bases. The CDR3 is made up of 14 amino acids. The junction had 5 bases not matched to a gene; V was cut back by 6 bases and J by 2 bases. Germline CDR1 reads SGHRS; CDR2 reads YFSETQ.

V usage is TRBV7-8 and J usage is TRBJ1-1, with 8 bases that match TRBD1. Losses at the gene ends were 5 bases for V and 0 bases for J; bases not matched to a gene: 8. CDR3 length equals 16 residues. The V gene's germline CDR1 is SGHVS and CDR2 FQNEAQ. CDR3 DNA: TGTGCCAGCAGCCCTTCGACAGGGGTTATGAACACTGAAGCTTTCTTT. As protein: CASSPSTGVMNTEAFF.

This clone was recorded only once. This chain joins TRBV28 and TRBJ1-1, with a weak D call TRBD1 (6 bases). The V gene's germline CDR1 is MDHEN and CDR2 SYDVKM. V was cut by 6 bases and J by 0 bases, with 11 bases left in between. This CDR3 comprises 14 residues. The CDR3 sequence: CASSTGFLNTEAFF. In nucleotides, the CDR3 is TGTGCCAGCAGCACAGGGTTCCTGAACACTGAAGCTTTCTTT.

This sequence joins TRBV4-1 and TRBJ1-2; TRBD1 might be the D (5 bases). Trimming shortened V by 0 bases and J by 0 bases, and 14 bases separated the two germline ends. CDR1 is MGHRA, CDR2 YSYEKL, per germline. This CDR3 region has 17 residues. CDR3 protein: CASSQDTGTGSNYGYTF. The CDR3 nucleotides read TGCGCCAGCAGCCAAGATACAGGAACAGGCTCTAACTATGGCTACACCTTC.

A remark on this clone: This sequence may be a read error, since a much larger clone differs from it by one base. Other DNA sequences of this sample code for an identical CDR3. This rearrangement joins TRBV30 to TRBJ1-2, with 10 positions matching TRBD1. The length of the CDR3 is 14 residues. Germline assignment: CDR1 GTSNPN and CDR2 SVGIG (reference sequence). V trimming: 2 bases; J trimming: 5 bases; junction bases outside the gene matches: 5. CDR3 DNA: TGTGCCTGGAGTAGGGACAGGGGAGGGTATGGCTACACCTTC. It translates to CAWSRDRGGYGYTF.

The chain combines TRBV2 with TRBJ2-1, with TRBD2 identical over 13 bases. V lost 4 bases, J lost 9 bases, and 9 bases stayed unmatched. This CDR3 has 16 residues. Germline V gene data show CDR1 as SNHLY and CDR2 as FYNNEI. The CDR3 is CASSVDPGLAGSEQFF. In DNA form, the CDR3 reads TGTGCCAGCAGTGTTGACCCGGGACTAGCGGGGTCTGAGCAGTTCTTC.

J is TRBJ1-4 and V is TRBV7-9; TRBD1 aligns across 9 bases. The CDR3 is 14 amino acids. Germline trimming cut 5 bases from V and 7 bases from J; bases unmatched to any gene: 5. The germline V gene encodes CDR1 SEHNR and CDR2 FQNEAQ (reference sequence). The CDR3 DNA is TGTGCCAGCAGCCGACAGGGGGTAGCTGAAAAACTGTTTTTT. Amino acid sequence: CASSRQGVAEKLFF.

V gene TRBV7-9 combines with J gene TRBJ1-2; 9 bases agree with TRBD1. This CDR3 region has 16 residues. Germline V lookup: CDR1 SEHNR, CDR2 FQNEAQ (reference sequence). The trim removed 4 bases at V and 4 bases at J, leaving 10 bases unmatched. CDR3 in amino acids: CASSSSHGQGFYGYTF. The CDR3 bases are TGTGCCAGCAGCTCTAGTCATGGACAGGGGTTCTATGGCTACACCTTC. The entire variable domain, with the rest obtained from reference TRBV7-9 and TRBJ1-2, is as follows: DTGVSQNPRHKITKRGQNVTFRCDPISEHNRLYWYRQTLGQGPEFLTYFQNEAQLEKSRLLSDRFSAERPKGSFSTLEIQRTEQGDSAMYLCASSSSHGQGFYGYTFGSGTRLTVV.

Here the CDR3 reads CASGFGIQGATDTQYF. For the CDR3, the DNA is TGTGCTAGTGGTTTTGGGATACAGGGAGCCACAGATACGCAGTATTTT. This chain uses TRBV12-5 with TRBJ2-3; D perhaps matches TRBD1 (6 bases). Trimming stripped 3 bases from V and 2 bases from J, with 15 bases between. The CDR3 loop spans 16 amino acids. Germline V CDR1 and CDR2: LGHNT, FRNRAP.